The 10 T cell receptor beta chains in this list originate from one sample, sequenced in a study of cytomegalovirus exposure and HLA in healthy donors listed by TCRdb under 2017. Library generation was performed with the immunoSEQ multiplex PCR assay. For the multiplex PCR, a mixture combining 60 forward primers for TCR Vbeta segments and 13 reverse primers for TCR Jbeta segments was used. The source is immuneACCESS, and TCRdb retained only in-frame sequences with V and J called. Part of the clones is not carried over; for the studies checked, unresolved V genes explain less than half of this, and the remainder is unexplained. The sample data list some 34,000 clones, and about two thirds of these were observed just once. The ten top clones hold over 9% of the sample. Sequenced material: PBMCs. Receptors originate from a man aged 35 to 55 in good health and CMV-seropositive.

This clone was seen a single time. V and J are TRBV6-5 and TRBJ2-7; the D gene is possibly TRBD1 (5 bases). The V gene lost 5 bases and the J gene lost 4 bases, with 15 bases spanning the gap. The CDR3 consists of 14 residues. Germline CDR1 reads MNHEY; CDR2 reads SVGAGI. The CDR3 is CASSPAPSGYEQYF. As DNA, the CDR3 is TGTGCCAGCAGTCCCGCCCCATCAGGGTACGAGCAGTACTTC.

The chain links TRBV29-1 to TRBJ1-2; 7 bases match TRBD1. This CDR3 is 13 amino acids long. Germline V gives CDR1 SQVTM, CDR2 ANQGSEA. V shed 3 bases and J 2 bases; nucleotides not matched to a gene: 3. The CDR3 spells CSVEDRQNYGYTF. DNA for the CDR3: TGCAGCGTTGAGGACAGGCAGAACTATGGCTACACCTTC.

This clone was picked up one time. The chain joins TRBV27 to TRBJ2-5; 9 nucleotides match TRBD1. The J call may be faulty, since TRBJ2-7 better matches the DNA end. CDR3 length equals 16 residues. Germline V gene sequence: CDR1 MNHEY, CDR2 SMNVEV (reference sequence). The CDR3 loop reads CASSRRTGTGSYEQYF. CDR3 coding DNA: TGTGCCAGCAGTCGACGAACCGGGACAGGGAGCTACGAGCAGTACTTC.

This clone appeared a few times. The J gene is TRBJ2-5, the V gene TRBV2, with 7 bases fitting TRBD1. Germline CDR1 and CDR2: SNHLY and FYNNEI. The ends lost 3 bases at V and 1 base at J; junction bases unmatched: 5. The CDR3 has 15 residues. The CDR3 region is CASSDSGQVQETQYF. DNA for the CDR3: TGTGCCAGCAGTGATTCCGGACAGGTCCAAGAGACCCAGTACTTC.

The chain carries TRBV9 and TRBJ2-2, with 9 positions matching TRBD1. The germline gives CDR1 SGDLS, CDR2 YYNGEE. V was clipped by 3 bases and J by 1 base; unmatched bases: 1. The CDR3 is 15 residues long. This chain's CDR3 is CASSDRGQNTGELFF. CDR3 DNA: TGTGCCAGCAGCGACAGGGGGCAGAACACCGGGGAGCTGTTTTTT.

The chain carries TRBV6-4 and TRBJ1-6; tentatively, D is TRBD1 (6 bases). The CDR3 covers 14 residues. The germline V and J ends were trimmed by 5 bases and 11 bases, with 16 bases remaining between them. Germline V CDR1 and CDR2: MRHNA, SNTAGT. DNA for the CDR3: TGTGCCAGCAGTAGGGAAGAGGGGGTACCACCCCTCCACTTT. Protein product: CASSREEGVPPLHF.

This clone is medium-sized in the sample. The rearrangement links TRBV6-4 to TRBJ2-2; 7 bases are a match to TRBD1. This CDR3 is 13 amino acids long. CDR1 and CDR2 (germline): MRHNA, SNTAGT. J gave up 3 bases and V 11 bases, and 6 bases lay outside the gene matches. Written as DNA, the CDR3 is TGTGCCTGCTCAACAGGGGACACCGGGGAGCTGTTTTTT. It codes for CACSTGDTGELFF.

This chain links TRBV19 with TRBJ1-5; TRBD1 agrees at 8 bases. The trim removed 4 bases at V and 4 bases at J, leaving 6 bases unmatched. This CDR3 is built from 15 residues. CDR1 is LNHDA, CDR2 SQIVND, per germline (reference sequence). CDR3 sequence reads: CASSTPQGVNQPQHF. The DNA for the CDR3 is TGTGCCAGTAGTACCCCACAGGGGGTTAATCAGCCCCAGCATTTT.

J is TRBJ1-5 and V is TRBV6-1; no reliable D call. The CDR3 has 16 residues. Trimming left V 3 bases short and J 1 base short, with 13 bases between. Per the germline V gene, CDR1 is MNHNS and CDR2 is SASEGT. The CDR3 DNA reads TGTGCCAGCAGTGAGCCGAGTCAGGCAAGCAATCAGCCCCAGCATTTT. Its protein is CASSEPSQASNQPQHF.

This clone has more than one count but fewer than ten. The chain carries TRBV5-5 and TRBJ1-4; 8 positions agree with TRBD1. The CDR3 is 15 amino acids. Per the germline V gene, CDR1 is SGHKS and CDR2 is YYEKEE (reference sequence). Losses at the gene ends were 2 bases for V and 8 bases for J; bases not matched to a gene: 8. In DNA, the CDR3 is TGTGCCAGCAGCTTCGGACAGGGTGGGATCGAAAAACTGTTTTTT. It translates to CASSFGQGGIEKLFF.